Below, 24 T cell receptor beta chains from the same sample are listed, as sequenced in a study. TCRdb used MiXCR to reprocess the RT-PCR reads, holding one entry per CDR3 protein. Among about 680,000 distinct CDR3 sequences listed, around 14% were seen once. The source material was memory CD4+ T cells from blood. The receptors come from a female donor in good health, serving as a healthy control.

A few counts support this clonotype. The chain carries TRBV5-1 and TRBJ1-1; tentative D call: TRBD1 (6 bases). This CDR3 has 14 residues. V shed 4 bases and J shed 6 bases, with 16 bases lying between them. Germline loops: CDR1 SGHRS, CDR2 YFSETQ. CDR3: CASSPRQGLAEAFF. CDR3 nucleotide sequence: TGCGCCAGCAGCCCCAGGCAGGGGCTGGCTGAAGCTTTCTTT.

This clonotype was counted ten times or more. V usage is TRBV6-5 and J usage is TRBJ2-3; TRBD2 matches 12 bases. J lost 5 bases, V lost 0 bases, and 3 bases had no gene match. The CDR3 spans 16 residues. From germline, CDR1 is MNHEY and CDR2 SVGAGI. The CDR3 bases are TGTGCCAGCAGTTACTCTGGACTAGCGGGAATAGATACGCAGTATTTT. Its translation is CASSYSGLAGIDTQYF.

This clonotype was counted only a few times. The chain is built from TRBV20-1 and TRBJ2-2; D perhaps matches TRBD1 (6 bases). Trimming took 5 bases from V and 6 from J, leaving 19 bases between them. The CDR3 contains 15 residues. The germline CDR1 and CDR2 sequences are DFQATT and SNEGSKA (reference sequence). CDR3 amino acids: CSAHIPTGIPGELFF. The CDR3, as DNA: TGCAGTGCTCATATACCCACAGGGATCCCCGGGGAGCTGTTTTTT.

This clonotype was seen a handful of times. The V gene is TRBV9, the J gene TRBJ2-1; D is uncertain. The CDR3 sequence is 15 residues long. Trimming shortened V by 2 bases and J by 0 bases, and 9 bases separated the two germline ends. Germline values: CDR1 SGDLS, CDR2 YYNGEE. CDR3 in DNA: TGTGCCAGCAGCGTGGCCCACGGCTCCTACAATGAGCAGTTCTTC. Its translation: CASSVAHGSYNEQFF.

This sequence joins TRBV12-3 or TRBV12-4 and TRBJ1-4, with a possible D match to TRBD1 (5 bases). The germline V and J ends were trimmed by 0 bases and 7 bases, with 12 bases remaining between them. This CDR3 is built from 15 residues. The CDR3 DNA sequence: TGTGCCAGCAGTTTAGCGGGGCGAGTGATTGAAAAACTGTTTTTT. It is translated as CASSLAGRVIEKLFF.

This clonotype was counted a few times. The chain uses TRBV2 and TRBJ2-5, with 8 bases that match TRBD1. Germline assignment: CDR1 SNHLY and CDR2 FYNNEI. After removal of 7 bases from V and 5 bases from J, the junction contained 9 bases not matched to a gene. The CDR3 is 14 residues long. CDR3 amino acids: CASTLQGVGETQYF. The CDR3 DNA sequence: TGTGCCAGCACCCTACAGGGGGTCGGCGAGACCCAGTACTTC.

This clonotype showed up many times. This chain links TRBV20-1 with TRBJ1-2; TRBD1 aligns across 9 bases. V gave up 5 bases and J gave up 5 bases; unmatched junction bases: 12. CDR1 and CDR2 from the germline V gene are DFQATT and SNEGSKA (reference sequence). This CDR3 comprises 15 residues. CDR3: CSAGRTGDKGYGYTF. CDR3 DNA: TGCAGTGCTGGAAGGACAGGGGATAAGGGGTATGGCTACACCTTC.

This clonotype was counted a few times. The chain employs TRBV5-1 and TRBJ2-1; D is possibly TRBD1 or TRBD2 (5 bases each). From germline, CDR1 is SGHRS and CDR2 YFSETQ. V was shortened by 0 bases and J by 5 bases, with 15 bases between the two germline ends. This CDR3 region has 16 residues. CDR3 nucleotides: TGCGCCAGCAGCTTGGTGGGGGATTTGAGTGACAATGAGCAGTTCTTC. Translation: CASSLVGDLSDNEQFF.

This clonotype was recorded a few times. V usage is TRBV20-1 and J usage is TRBJ2-1, with a weak D call TRBD2 (6 bases). Trimming removed 3 bases from V and 0 bases from J, with 12 bases in between. The CDR3 length is 15 residues. Germline V gene lookup returns CDR1 DFQATT and CDR2 SNEGSKA (reference sequence). The CDR3 region has the DNA TGCAGTGCTAGGTATGCGGGAACCTCCTACAATGAGCAGTTCTTC. Amino acid sequence: CSARYAGTSYNEQFF.

This chain connects TRBV5-1 to TRBJ1-2; D is unresolved. Germline V gene lookup returns CDR1 SGHRS and CDR2 YFSETQ. V was shortened by 0 bases and J by 4 bases, with 10 bases between the two germline ends. The CDR3 is 14 residues long. Here the CDR3 reads CASSLALGSYGYTF. Written as DNA, the CDR3 is TGCGCCAGCAGCTTGGCCTTGGGGTCCTATGGCTACACCTTC. The full variable domain, with the rest looked up from reference TRBV5-1 and TRBJ1-2, is KAGVTQTPRYLIKTRGQQVTLSCSPISGHRSVSWYQQTPGQGLQFLFEYFSETQRNKGNFPGRFSGRQFSNSRSEMNVSTLELGDSALYLCASSLALGSYGYTFGSGTRLTVV.

This clonotype has just a few counts. J is TRBJ2-5 and V is TRBV7-2; possibly TRBD1 for D (5 bases). The CDR3 is 19 residues long. CDR1 and CDR2 (germline): SGHTA, FQGNSA. V was pared by 5 bases and J by 2 bases, with 27 bases between. In nucleotides, the CDR3 is TGTGCCAGCAGCCCCCACTGGGGCGAAGGAAGGACACGACAAGAGACCCAGTACTTC. Residues: CASSPHWGEGRTRQETQYF.

The rearrangement joins TRBV20-1 to TRBJ2-7; D tentatively fits TRBD1 or TRBD2 (5 bases each). The germline gives CDR1 DFQATT, CDR2 SNEGSKA (reference sequence). V lost 3 bases to trimming and J lost 4 bases, with 10 bases between them. This CDR3 region has 12 residues. In DNA, the CDR3 is TGCAGTGCTAGGGGACCCCGATACGAGCAGTACTTC. Translated, it gives CSARGPRYEQYF.

This clonotype was recorded many times. The rearrangement uses TRBV12-3 or TRBV12-4 and TRBJ1-5; D unresolved. V was cut by 1 base and J by 4 bases, with 5 bases left in between. This CDR3 is 13 amino acids long. CDR3 nucleotide sequence: TGTGCCAGCAGTTTAGGGGATAATCAGCCCCAGCATTTT. It translates to CASSLGDNQPQHF.

This clonotype was picked up a small number of times. V and J are TRBV20-1 and TRBJ2-3; D remains ambiguous. Germline CDR1 reads DFQATT; CDR2 reads SNEGSKA (reference sequence). The CDR3 sequence is 13 residues long. V lost 3 bases to trimming and J lost 4 bases, with 11 bases between them. In DNA form, the CDR3 reads TGCAGTGCTAGTGTACTTTCGGCAGATACGCAGTATTTT. This sequence encodes CSASVLSADTQYF.

This clonotype showed up many times. V and J are TRBV5-1 and TRBJ1-1; weak D call: TRBD1 (5 bases). V gave up 1 base and J gave up 1 base, with 8 bases separating them. Germline CDR1 SGHRS, CDR2 YFSETQ. The CDR3 is 14 residues long. CDR3 sequence reads: CASSLRQGNTEAFF. In DNA, the CDR3 is TGCGCCAGCAGCTTGCGGCAGGGGAACACTGAAGCTTTCTTT.

The V and J genes are TRBV18 and TRBJ1-1; D not resolved. The V gene lost 5 bases and the J gene lost 8 bases, with 18 bases spanning the gap. The CDR3 has 14 residues. The germline V gene has CDR1 KGHSH and CDR2 LQKENI. CDR3 protein: CASSSAGLEMEAFF. The DNA for the CDR3 is TGTGCCAGCTCATCCGCAGGATTGGAAATGGAAGCTTTCTTT.

This clonotype came up a few times. The V and J genes are TRBV5-4 and TRBJ1-1; no clear D. This CDR3 has 13 residues. Germline-derived CDR1 and CDR2 are SGHNT and YYREEE (reference sequence). The V end lost 4 bases, the J end lost 1 base, and 8 bases lay between the germline ends. As DNA, the CDR3 is TGTGCCAGCAGCAGAGGCTCGAACACTGAAGCTTTCTTT. Translating gives CASSRGSNTEAFF.

The chain links TRBV19 to TRBJ1-2; 7 nucleotides agree with TRBD1. The junction had 12 bases not matched to a gene; V was cut back by 4 bases and J by 4 bases. CDR1 and CDR2 from the germline V gene are LNHDA and SQIVND (reference sequence). The CDR3 loop spans 16 amino acids. In DNA form, the CDR3 reads TGTGCCAGTAGTACAACGACAGGGAGAGGAGGCTATGGCTACACCTTC. Amino acid sequence: CASSTTTGRGGYGYTF.

V is TRBV5-5 and J is TRBJ2-3, with 8 positions matching TRBD1. Germline trimming cut 0 bases from V and 2 bases from J; bases unmatched to any gene: 5. The germline CDR1 and CDR2 sequences are SGHKS and YYEKEE (reference sequence). This CDR3 region has 16 residues. CDR3 DNA sequence: TGTGCCAGCAGCTTGGACGGGACAGGCTACACAGATACGCAGTATTTT. Residues: CASSLDGTGYTDTQYF.

The chain recombines TRBV9 with TRBJ2-7; D may be TRBD1 (7 bases). Trimming removed 1 base from V and 5 bases from J, with 13 bases in between. The CDR3 is made up of 14 amino acids. The germline gives CDR1 SGDLS, CDR2 YYNGEE. The CDR3 reads CASSVNPRGDEQYF. DNA of the CDR3: TGTGCCAGCAGCGTAAACCCCAGGGGGGACGAGCAGTACTTC. The full variable domain, its missing parts supplied by reference TRBV9 and TRBJ2-7, is DSGVTQTPKHLITATGQRVTLRCSPRSGDLSVYWYQQSLDQGLQFLIQYYNGEERAKGNILERFSAQQFPDLHSELNLSSLELGDSALYFCASSVNPRGDEQYFGPGTRLTVT.

This clonotype was recorded many times. The chain uses TRBV6-6 and TRBJ2-5; TRBD1 is a possible D gene (5 bases). The CDR3 is 14 residues long. From germline, CDR1 is MNHNY and CDR2 SVGAGI (reference sequence). V lost 4 bases and J lost 5, with 14 bases in between. The CDR3 spells CASSLQEVGETQYF. CDR3 bases: TGTGCCAGCAGTTTACAGGAAGTAGGGGAGACCCAGTACTTC.

As regards this clonotype: The junction differs from germline at one of its ends, possibly a read error. The gene calls are TRBV27 and TRBJ1-5; unclear D gene. Germline values: CDR1 MNHEY, CDR2 SMNVEV (reference sequence). The CDR3 covers 15 residues. The CDR3 reads CASSLMATGNQSQHF. In DNA form, the CDR3 reads TGTGCCAGCAGTTTAATGGCCACCGGCAATCAGTCCCAGCATTTT.

This chain joins TRBV12-3 or TRBV12-4 and TRBJ2-5, with D perhaps matching TRBD1 (5 bases). The CDR3 runs to 14 residues. V lost 3 bases to trimming and J lost 5 bases, with 13 bases between them. The CDR3: CASSLVGVKETQYF. The CDR3 DNA reads TGTGCCAGCAGTTTGGTAGGGGTCAAGGAGACCCAGTACTTC.

This clonotype occurred many times. V is TRBV15 and J is TRBJ2-2; TRBD2 agrees at 7 bases. The CDR3 is 16 residues long. The V segment lost 9 bases and the J segment 11 bases; nucleotides outside the gene matches: 21. Germline V gene lookup returns CDR1 LNHNV and CDR2 YYDKDF (reference sequence). CDR3 in DNA: TGTGCCACGGACCCGATTGGCGGGGGACTCGGCGGAGAGCTGTTTTTT. Protein sequence: CATDPIGGGLGGELFF.